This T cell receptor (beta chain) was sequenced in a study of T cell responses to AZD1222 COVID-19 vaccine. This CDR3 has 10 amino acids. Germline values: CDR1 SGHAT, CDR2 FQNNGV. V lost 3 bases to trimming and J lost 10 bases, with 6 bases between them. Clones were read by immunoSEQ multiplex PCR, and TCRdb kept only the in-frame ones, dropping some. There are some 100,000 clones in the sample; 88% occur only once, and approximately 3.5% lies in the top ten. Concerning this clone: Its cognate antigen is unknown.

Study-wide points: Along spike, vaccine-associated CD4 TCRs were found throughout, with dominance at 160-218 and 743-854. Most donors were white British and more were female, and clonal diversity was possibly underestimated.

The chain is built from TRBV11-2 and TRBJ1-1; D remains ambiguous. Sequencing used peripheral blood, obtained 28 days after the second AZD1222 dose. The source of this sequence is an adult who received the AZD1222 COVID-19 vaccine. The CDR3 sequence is CASSFVRAFF. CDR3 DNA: TGTGCCAGCAGCTTTGTTAGAGCTTTCTTT.